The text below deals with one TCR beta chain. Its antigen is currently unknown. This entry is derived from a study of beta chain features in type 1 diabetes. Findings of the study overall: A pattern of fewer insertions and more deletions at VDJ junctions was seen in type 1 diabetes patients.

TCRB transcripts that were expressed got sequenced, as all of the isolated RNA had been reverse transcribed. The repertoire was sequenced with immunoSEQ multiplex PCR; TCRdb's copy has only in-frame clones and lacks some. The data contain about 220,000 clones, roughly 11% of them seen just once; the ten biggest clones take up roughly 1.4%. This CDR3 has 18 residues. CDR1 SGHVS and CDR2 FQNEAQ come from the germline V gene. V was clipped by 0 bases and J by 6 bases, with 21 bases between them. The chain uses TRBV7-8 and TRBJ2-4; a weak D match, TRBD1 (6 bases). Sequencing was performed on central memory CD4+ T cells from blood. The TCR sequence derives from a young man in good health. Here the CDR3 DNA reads TGTGCCAGCAGCTTAGCGGACCCGGGGACATTTTCGGGAAACATTCAGTACTTC. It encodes CASSLADPGTFSGNIQYF.